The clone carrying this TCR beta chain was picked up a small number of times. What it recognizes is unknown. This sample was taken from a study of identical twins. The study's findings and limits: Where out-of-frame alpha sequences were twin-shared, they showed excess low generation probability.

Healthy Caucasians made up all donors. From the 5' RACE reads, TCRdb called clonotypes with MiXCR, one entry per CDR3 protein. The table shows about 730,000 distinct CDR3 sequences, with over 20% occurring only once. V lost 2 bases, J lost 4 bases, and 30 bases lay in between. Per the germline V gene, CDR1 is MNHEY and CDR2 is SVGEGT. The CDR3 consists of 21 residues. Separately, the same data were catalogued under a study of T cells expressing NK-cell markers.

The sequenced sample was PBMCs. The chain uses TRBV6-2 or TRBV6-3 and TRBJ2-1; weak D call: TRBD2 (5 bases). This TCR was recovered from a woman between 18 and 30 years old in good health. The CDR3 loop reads CASSYPKWLAAEGGSYNEQFF. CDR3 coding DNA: TGTGCCAGCAGTTACCCGAAGTGGCTAGCTGCCGAGGGTGGGTCGTACAATGAGCAGTTCTTC.